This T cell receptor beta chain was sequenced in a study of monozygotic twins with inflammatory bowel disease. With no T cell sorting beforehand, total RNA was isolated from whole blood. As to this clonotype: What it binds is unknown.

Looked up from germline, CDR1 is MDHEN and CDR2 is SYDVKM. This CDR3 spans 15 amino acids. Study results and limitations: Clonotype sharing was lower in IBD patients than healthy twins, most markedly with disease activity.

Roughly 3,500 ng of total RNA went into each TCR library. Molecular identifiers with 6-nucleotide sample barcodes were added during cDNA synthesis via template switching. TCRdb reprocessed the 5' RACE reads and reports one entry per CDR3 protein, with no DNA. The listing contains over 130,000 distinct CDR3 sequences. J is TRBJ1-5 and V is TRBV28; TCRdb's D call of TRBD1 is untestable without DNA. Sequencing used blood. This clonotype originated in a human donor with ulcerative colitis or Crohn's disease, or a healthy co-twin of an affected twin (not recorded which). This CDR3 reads CASSLTGATNQPQHF.